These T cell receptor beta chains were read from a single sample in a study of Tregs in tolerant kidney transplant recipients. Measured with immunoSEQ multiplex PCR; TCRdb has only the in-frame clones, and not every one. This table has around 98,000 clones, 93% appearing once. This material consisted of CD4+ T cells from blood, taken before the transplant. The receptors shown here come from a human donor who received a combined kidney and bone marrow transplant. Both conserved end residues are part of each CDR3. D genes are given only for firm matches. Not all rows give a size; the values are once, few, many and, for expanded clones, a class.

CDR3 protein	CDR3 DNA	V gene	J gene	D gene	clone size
CASSLTTGTAMGGYTF	TGTGCCAGCAGCCTCACAACCGGGACAGCTATGGGGGGCTACACCTTC	TRBV7-9	TRBJ1-2	TRBD1	-
CASSTGTGDNEQFF	TGTGCCAGCAGCACCGGGACAGGGGACAATGAGCAGTTCTTC	TRBV7-7	TRBJ2-1	TRBD1	-
CASSFPRAGGSTDTQYF	TGCGCCAGCAGCTTCCCCAGGGCGGGAGGGAGCACAGATACGCAGTATTTT	TRBV5-1	TRBJ2-3	TRBD2	-
CASSLRLAGGNEQFF	TGTGCCAGCAGTTTACGTCTAGCGGGAGGCAATGAGCAGTTCTTC	TRBV28	TRBJ2-1	TRBD2	-
CASGTSGRSLFPFEQYF	TGTGCCAGCGGCACTAGCGGGAGGAGTCTATTCCCCTTCGAGCAGTACTTC	TRBV27	TRBJ2-7	TRBD2	-
CASRLQGSNTGELFF	TGTGCCAGCAGACTACAGGGGAGTAACACCGGGGAGCTGTTTTTT	TRBV2	TRBJ2-2	TRBD1	-
CASSQGRDYTF	TGTGCCAGCAGTCAAGGGAGAGACTACACCTTC	TRBV19	TRBJ1-2	-	-
CASSDWRGPSSYEQYF	TGTGCCAGCAGTGACTGGCGGGGTCCTAGCTCCTACGAGCAGTACTTC	TRBV6-4	TRBJ2-7	-	few
CSVGETGWDNEQFF	TGCAGCGTTGGAGAGACGGGGTGGGACAATGAGCAGTTCTTC	TRBV29-1	TRBJ2-1	-	-
CASSIDLNRDYSNQPQHF	TGTGCCAGTAGTATAGATTTAAACAGGGATTATAGCAATCAGCCCCAGCATTTT	TRBV19	TRBJ1-5	-	once
CASSLGRTTPERNF	TGTGCCAGCAGCTTAGGAAGGACAACCCCGGAGAGGAACTTC	TRBV7-8	TRBJ2-7	-	-
CASSLTGGNQETQYF	TGTGCCAGCAGCTTGACAGGGGGTAACCAAGAGACCCAGTACTTC	TRBV5-4	TRBJ2-5	TRBD1	-
CASSIVGGNTGELFF	TGTGCCAGTAGTATTGTGGGAGGGAACACCGGGGAGCTGTTTTTT	TRBV19	TRBJ2-2	-	once
CASSLALAVQETQYF	TGTGCCAGCAGCTTAGCACTAGCGGTACAAGAGACCCAGTACTTC	TRBV7-2	TRBJ2-5	TRBD2	-
CAWSSGGLGHF	TGTGCCTGGTCCTCAGGGGGACTAGGCCACTTC	TRBV30	TRBJ2-7	-	-
CASSPRTGTGDKSEQFF	TGTGCCAGCTCACCTCGTACGGGGACAGGGGATAAGAGTGAGCAGTTCTTC	TRBV18	TRBJ2-1	TRBD1	-
CSATPGVF	TGCAGTGCCACCCCCGGGGTTTTT	TRBV20-1	TRBJ1-4	-	once
CASSLDRRGLAKNIQYF	TGTGCCAGCAGCTTAGATCGCAGAGGACTAGCCAAAAACATTCAGTACTTC	TRBV11-2	TRBJ2-4	-	-
CASSRGLAGEYEQYF	TGTGCCAGCAGTCGAGGACTAGCGGGAGAGTACGAGCAGTACTTC	TRBV6-1	TRBJ2-7	TRBD2	-
CASSLERTGNYEQYF	TGTGCCAGCAGCTTGGAGAGGACGGGAAACTACGAGCAGTACTTC	TRBV5-6	TRBJ2-7	-	-
CASSIVAGESYNEQFF	TGTGCCAGTAGTATAGTAGCGGGGGAATCCTACAATGAGCAGTTCTTC	TRBV19	TRBJ2-1	TRBD2	once
CATSRDSTGVMNTEAFF	TGTGCCACCAGCAGAGATTCAACAGGCGTAATGAACACTGAAGCTTTCTTT	TRBV15	TRBJ1-1	-	-
CASSTPDTSAGYTF	TGTGCCAGCAGCACCCCTGACACCTCAGCCGGCTACACCTTC	TRBV7-2	TRBJ1-2	-	-
CANPGTGTNGYTF	TGTGCCAACCCCGGGACAGGCACTAACGGCTACACCTTC	TRBV19	TRBJ1-2	TRBD1	-
CASSPGDFYNEQFF	TGTGCCAGCAGCCCCGGGGACTTTTACAATGAGCAGTTCTTC	TRBV7-2	TRBJ2-1	-	-
CASSPVSTDTQYF	TGTGCCAGCTCACCAGTTAGTACAGATACGCAGTATTTT	TRBV18	TRBJ2-3	-	-
CASSPDSWGQPQHF	TGTGCCAGCAGCCCTGACAGTTGGGGTCAGCCCCAGCATTTT	TRBV7-6	TRBJ1-5	-	once
CASSQDVSGGYNEQFF	TGCGCCAGCAGCCAAGATGTTAGCGGGGGGTACAATGAGCAGTTCTTC	TRBV4-3	TRBJ2-1	TRBD2	once